What follows are 18 T cell receptor beta chains derived from one specimen sequenced in a study of shared clonotypes between healthy human individuals. The data were produced by immunoSEQ multiplex PCR, yet TCRdb's version contains in-frame clones alone and is incomplete. The sample contains some 240,000 clones, 60% to 80% of which appear only once. The sequenced material came from memory CD4+ T cells sorted from blood. The subset was: CD45RA-negative fraction. The receptors were sampled from a young man in good health.

The chain couples TRBV27 to TRBJ2-1; D is uncertain. Trimming removed 4 bases from V and 14 bases from J, with 12 bases in between. The CDR3 has 11 residues. Germline-derived CDR1 and CDR2 are MNHEY and SMNVEV (reference sequence). CDR3 loop: CASSYEKDEFF. CDR3 DNA: TGTGCCAGCAGTTACGAAAAGGATGAGTTCTTC.

The rearrangement joins TRBV30 to TRBJ2-3, with D possibly matching TRBD2 (6 bases). V was pared by 4 bases and J by 2 bases, with 10 bases between. The CDR3 extends over 13 amino acids. Germline V CDR1 and CDR2: GTSNPN, SVGIG (reference sequence). The CDR3 sequence: CAWTEGSTDTQYF. The CDR3 DNA follows: TGTGCCTGGACGGAGGGATCCACAGATACGCAGTATTTT.

The chain recombines TRBV5-1 with TRBJ1-2; no clear D. The ends were cut back, 2 bases at V and 5 bases at J, with 7 bases in the middle. CDR3 size: 12 residues. The germline gives CDR1 SGHRS, CDR2 YFSETQ. The CDR3 protein is CASSFDKYGYTF. The CDR3 nucleotides read TGCGCCAGCAGCTTTGACAAATATGGCTACACCTTC.

The chain is built from TRBV29-1 and TRBJ2-7, with 8 bases that match TRBD2. The J segment lost 6 bases and the V segment lost 7 bases, leaving 14 bases of the junction unmatched. Germline CDR1 SQVTM, CDR2 ANQGSEA. The CDR3 sequence is 14 residues long. The DNA for the CDR3 is TGCAGCGCTTCTGGGGGAGCGGGGGTAGGCGAGCAGTACTTC. This codes for CSASGGAGVGEQYF.

There are a few counts of this clone. The V and J genes are TRBV7-9 and TRBJ1-2, with TRBD1 matching over 11 bases. The germline gives CDR1 SEHNR, CDR2 FQNEAQ (reference sequence). The CDR3 loop spans 14 amino acids. V dropped 4 bases and J dropped 8; count of bases not matched to a gene: 6. DNA of the CDR3: TGTGCCAGCAGCTCCTCGGACAGGGGGCGAGGCTACACCTTC. Amino acid sequence: CASSSSDRGRGYTF.

The chain employs TRBV18 and TRBJ2-1, with a possible D match to TRBD2 (6 bases). Trimming stripped 4 bases from V and 5 bases from J, with 12 bases between. Germline V gene data show CDR1 as KGHSH and CDR2 as LQKENI. This CDR3 spans 14 amino acids. CDR3 residues: CASSLRWGDNEQFF. In DNA, the CDR3 is TGTGCCAGCTCACTACGGTGGGGGGACAATGAGCAGTTCTTC.

The chain recombines TRBV10-3 with TRBJ2-5; 11 bases are a match to TRBD2. This CDR3 contains 18 residues. V was pared by 4 bases and J by 9 bases, with 19 bases of the junction left unmatched. CDR1 ENHRY and CDR2 SYGVKD come from the germline V gene. This CDR3 reads CAISVRTSGRGGDEAQYF. In DNA form, the CDR3 reads TGTGCCATCAGTGTAAGAACTAGCGGGAGAGGGGGGGATGAGGCCCAGTACTTC.

The chain is built from TRBV5-8 and TRBJ2-3, with D perhaps TRBD1 or TRBD2 (5 bases each). The CDR3 contains 13 residues. Germline V lookup: CDR1 SGHTS, CDR2 YDEGEE. V gave up 3 bases and J gave up 7 bases, with 12 bases separating them. The CDR3 bases are TGTGCCAGCAGCTCCCCGAGGGGATATACGCAGTATTTT. Amino acids: CASSSPRGYTQYF.

The chain is built from TRBV25-1 and TRBJ2-1; possibly TRBD1 or TRBD2 for D (5 bases each). The CDR3 runs 16 residues. Per the germline V gene, CDR1 is MGHDK and CDR2 is SYGVNS. Trimming cost V 6 bases and J 0 bases, with 15 bases left between them. CDR3 bases: TGTGCCAGCAGCGTACTGGGGGTTGGCTCCTACAATGAGCAGTTCTTC. It encodes CASSVLGVGSYNEQFF.

The gene calls are TRBV5-4 and TRBJ2-6; no reliable D call. This CDR3 region has 15 residues. Trimming stripped 4 bases from V and 0 bases from J, with 8 bases between. Germline V gene data show CDR1 as SGHNT and CDR2 as YYREEE (reference sequence). CDR3 protein: CASSPDPSGANVLTF. The CDR3, as DNA: TGTGCCAGCAGCCCCGACCCCTCTGGGGCCAACGTCCTGACTTTC. Full variable domain (remainder filled in from reference TRBV5-4 and TRBJ2-6): ETGVTQSPTHLIKTRGQQVTLRCSSQSGHNTVSWYQQALGQGPQFIFQYYREEENGRGNFPPRFSGLQFPNYSSELNVNALELDDSALYLCASSPDPSGANVLTFGAGSRLTVL.

The chain couples TRBV5-1 to TRBJ2-3, with a weak D call TRBD1 (6 bases). Germline V gene sequence: CDR1 SGHRS, CDR2 YFSETQ. The germline V and J ends were trimmed by 3 bases and 1 base, with 12 bases remaining between them. The CDR3 spans 15 residues. The DNA of the CDR3 is TGCGCCAGCAGCTGGACAGATACAGGCACAGATACGCAGTATTTT. It translates to CASSWTDTGTDTQYF.

The DNA of the CDR3 is TGTGCCAGCAGCCAGGGAGAGGGCGGGAGGGCAAGTTATCAGTTCTTC. Its translation: CASSQGEGGRASYQFF. The chain recombines TRBV9 with TRBJ2-1; 9 bases agree with TRBD2. Germline lookup yields CDR1 SGDLS and CDR2 YYNGEE. The CDR3 is 16 amino acids. V dropped 4 bases and J dropped 13; count of bases not matched to a gene: 18.

This clone was counted a few times. This chain connects TRBV4-3 to TRBJ2-1; 13 nucleotides align to TRBD2. This CDR3 is built from 15 residues. The junction had 6 bases not matched to a gene; V was cut back by 6 bases and J by 7 bases. Germline V gene lookup returns CDR1 LGHNA and CDR2 YSLEER. The CDR3 nucleotides are TGCGCCAGCAGACTGGGACTAGCGGGATTTAATGAGCAGTTCTTC. Its translation: CASRLGLAGFNEQFF.

This clone has just a few counts. The chain uses TRBV2 and TRBJ1-5, with a weak D call TRBD1 (6 bases). Trimming left V 6 bases short and J 5 bases short, with 17 bases between. The germline gives CDR1 SNHLY, CDR2 FYNNEI. CDR3 length: 15 residues. The CDR3 DNA sequence: TGTGCCAGCAGAAAACTTCAGGGGAATGATCAGCCCCAGCATTTT. Its protein is CASRKLQGNDQPQHF.

On this clone: A read error may explain this, as a much larger clone is one base away. The limits of the CDR3 on the DNA are not certain, so only TCRdb's listed CDR3 is given. Other nucleotide sequences from this sample produce the same CDR3. V and J are TRBV5-5 and TRBJ2-1; the table's TRBD1 call for D was not verified on the DNA. Germline V gives CDR1 SGHKS, CDR2 YYEKEE (reference sequence). The CDR3 is 14 residues long, counting both termini. The CDR3: CASSLVGRGNEQFF.

The chain recombines TRBV28 with TRBJ1-2, with D hard to call. Looked up from germline, CDR1 is MDHEN and CDR2 is SYDVKM. The length of the CDR3 is 11 residues. The CDR3 loop is CAMRTDYGYTF. DNA of the CDR3: TGTGCGATGAGGACGGACTATGGCTACACCTTC.

The J gene is TRBJ1-4, the V gene TRBV6-1; perhaps TRBD1 as D (6 bases). Trimming removed 1 base at V and 7 bases at J, with 16 bases between. This CDR3 has 16 residues. The germline gives CDR1 MNHNS, CDR2 SASEGT. CDR3 region: CASSEGGAGDGEKLFF. The CDR3 nucleotides are TGTGCCAGCAGTGAAGGTGGGGCAGGGGATGGTGAAAAACTGTTTTTT.

Ten or more counts support this clone. The gene calls are TRBV7-2 and TRBJ2-7, with TRBD1 matching 10 bases. J was trimmed by 7 bases and V by 5 bases; bases with no gene match: 11. CDR1 is SGHTA and CDR2 is FQGNSA in the germline V gene. This CDR3 spans 15 amino acids. The CDR3 DNA is TGTGCCAGCAGCCTCGACAGGGGGCCCAGTGAAGAGCAGTACTTC. This encodes CASSLDRGPSEEQYF.